The rows below give T cell receptor beta chains drawn from one sample of a study of patients and donors after allogeneic stem cell transplantation. TCRdb fed the RT-PCR reads into MiXCR, producing one record per CDR3 protein. The sample yields roughly 880,000 distinct CDR3 sequences, 18% seen once. The sample comprised blood, either unsorted or a sorted T cell fraction (not recorded which). These receptors were taken from a human donor who was either an allogeneic HSCT recipient or a stem cell or donor lymphocyte infusion donor (not recorded which). It is not recorded whose cells these are; they may come from a transplant donor. CDR3s include the opening cysteine and the closing phenylalanine or tryptophan. The D gene is left open where the match is weak. Size is omitted from some rows. Given values are once, few, many or a class for expanded clones.

>-|TRBJ1-1|TRBV28|-
TGTGCCAGCAGTGATCGTCGGGCGGTCCTCGCTTTCTTT
CASSDRRAVLAFF
>few|TRBJ2-7|TRBV3-1|-
TGTGCCAGCAGCCAAGATGTCCGGGTCGAGCAGTACTTC
CASSQDVRVEQYF
>-|TRBJ2-3|TRBV6-1|TRBD2
TGTGCCAGCAGTGATGTCGGCGTAGCGGGAACCGATACGCAGTATTTT
CASSDVGVAGTDTQYF
>few|TRBJ2-3|TRBV29-1|-
TGCAGCGTCCGTACCAGCACAGATACGCAGTATTTT
CSVRTSTDTQYF
>-|TRBJ2-1|TRBV28|TRBD1
TGTGCCAGCAGTCCTACAGGGGGCCTACAGTTCTTC
CASSPTGGLQFF
>once|TRBJ1-2|TRBV12-3/TRBV12-4|-
TGTGCCAGCAGTTTTGGTCAGACTTATGGCTACACCTTC
CASSFGQTYGYTF
>-|TRBJ2-3|TRBV12-3/TRBV12-4|-
TGTGCCAGCAGTTTTTTGAGGGGCACAGATACGCAGTATTTT
CASSFLRGTDTQYF
>few|TRBJ2-7|TRBV7-9|TRBD1
TGTGCCAGCAGCTCATCAACAGGGGTCTACGACGAGCAGTACTTC
CASSSSTGVYDEQYF
>few|TRBJ2-1|TRBV24-1|-
TGTGCCACCAGTGGCCTACCCGTTGATTCCTACAATGAGCAGTTCTTC
CATSGLPVDSYNEQFF
>-|TRBJ1-2|TRBV6-5|-
TGTGCCAGCAGTCGCTCGGGGTCTGGCTACACCTTC
CASSRSGSGYTF
>-|TRBJ2-3|TRBV6-1|-
TGTGCCAGCAACGGCTTTACAGATACGCAGTATTTT
CASNGFTDTQYF
>-|TRBJ2-1|TRBV6-5|TRBD2
TGTGCCAGCAGTTACCCTTCCGGGACTAGCGGACTATCCTACAATGAGCAGTTCTTC
CASSYPSGTSGLSYNEQFF